One T cell receptor beta chain is described in this entry. Antigen specificity is unknown. The trim removed 5 bases at V and 8 bases at J, leaving 8 bases unmatched. The CDR3 totals 13 residues. The germline gives CDR1 MNHEY, CDR2 SVGAGI. Incorporated into the TCR beta cDNA libraries were unique molecular identifiers, which served to reduce PCR and sequencing biases. TCRdb reprocessed the PCR reads via MiXCR and lists one record per CDR3 protein. Among roughly 200,000 distinct CDR3 sequences listed, roughly 30% were seen once. The record originates from a study of post-analysis software for immune sequencing data. Study observations and caveats: Patients had higher frequencies than controls of roughly five TRBV segments, including TRBV5-6, TRBV5-1 and TRBV20-1.

The chain couples TRBV6-5 to TRBJ1-2; 7 bases fit TRBD1. Sample: blood. This clonotype was obtained from a girl between 2 and 17 years old with multiple sclerosis. CDR3 sequence reads: CASSTLTGYGYTF. The CDR3, as DNA: TGTGCCAGCAGTACCCTGACAGGGTACGGCTACACCTTC.